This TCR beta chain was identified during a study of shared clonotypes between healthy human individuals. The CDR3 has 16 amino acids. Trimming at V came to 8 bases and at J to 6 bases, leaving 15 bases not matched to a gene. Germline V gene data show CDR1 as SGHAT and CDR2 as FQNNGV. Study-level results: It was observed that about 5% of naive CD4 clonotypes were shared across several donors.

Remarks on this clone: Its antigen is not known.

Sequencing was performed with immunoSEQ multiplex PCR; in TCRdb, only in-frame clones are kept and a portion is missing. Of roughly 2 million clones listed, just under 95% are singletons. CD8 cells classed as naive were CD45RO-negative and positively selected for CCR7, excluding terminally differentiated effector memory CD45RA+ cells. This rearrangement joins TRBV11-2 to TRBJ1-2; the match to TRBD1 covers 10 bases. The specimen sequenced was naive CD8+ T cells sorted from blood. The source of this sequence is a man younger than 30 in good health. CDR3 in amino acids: CASGLHRGQGDNGYTF. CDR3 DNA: TGTGCCAGCGGACTTCACCGTGGACAGGGGGATAATGGCTACACCTTC.